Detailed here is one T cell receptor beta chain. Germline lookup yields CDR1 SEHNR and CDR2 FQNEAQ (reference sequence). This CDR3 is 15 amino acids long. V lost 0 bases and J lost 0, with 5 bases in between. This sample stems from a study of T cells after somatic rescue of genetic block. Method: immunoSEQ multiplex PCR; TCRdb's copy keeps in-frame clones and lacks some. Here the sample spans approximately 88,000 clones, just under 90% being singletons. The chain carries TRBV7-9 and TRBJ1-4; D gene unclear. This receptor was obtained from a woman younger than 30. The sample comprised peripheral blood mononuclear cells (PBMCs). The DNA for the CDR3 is TGTGCCAGCAGCTTAGCAGGGCCAACTAATGAAAAACTGTTTTTT. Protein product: CASSLAGPTNEKLFF.